Sequencing of this TCR beta chain was carried out in a study of T cell repertoires in cytomegalovirus infection. Study-wide background: Carrying CMV and the relevant HLA type showed in public TCR beta signatures. Notes on the study in general: People with CMV and the relevant HLA were identified by cumulative public TCR beta family frequency. There were HLA-C-restricted CMV-specific TCR beta clonotypes dominating the ex vivo response.

Trimming took off 3 bases at V and 11 bases at J, with 13 bases between the two ends. The CDR3 is 12 amino acids. Each CDR3 protein gets one entry after TCRdb re-called the reads with MiXCR. The sample shows nearly 450,000 distinct CDR3 sequences, 25% to 40% of them seen only once. This clonotype was seen many times. As yet, its antigen is unknown. The chain uses TRBV12-3 or TRBV12-4 and TRBJ1-2; no definite D call. Input material: PBMCs. This sequence originates from a human donor in good health (CMV status not recorded). Some clones in this sample may be carry-over from other donors' samples. The CDR3 sequence is CASSLRRQLYTF. In DNA form, the CDR3 reads TGTGCCAGCAGTTTGCGGAGGCAACTATACACCTTC.